This TCR beta chain comes out of a study of shared clonotypes between healthy human individuals. Notes on the study in general: Only blood was sampled; tissue repertoires likely differ.

Participating donors were healthy, HIV-negative adults free of recent acute infections or vaccinations. Points on this clone: The antigen remains undetermined.

Original processing notes: Junction-only sequences produced by ImmunoSEQ had no quality scores, so filtering differed. TCRdb's copy holds only in-frame clones and misses some; the assay was immunoSEQ multiplex PCR. Clone size and V and J calls were adopted from that table, with D and trimming inferred from the DNA. The repertoire consists of 400,000 to 600,000 clones, with approximately 79% occurring once and the leading ten covering about an eighth. Sequencing was done on a sample of PBMCs. The TCR comes from a woman in her 40s in good health. Some clones in this sample may be carry-over from other donors' samples.

Here the CDR3 reads CASSLAVGFGETQYF. The CDR3 bases are TGTGCCAGCAGCTTAGCCGTAGGGTTCGGGGAGACCCAGTACTTC. This rearrangement joins TRBV7-2 to TRBJ2-5; D gene unclear. The CDR3 is made up of 15 amino acids. The V end lost 0 bases, the J end lost 5 bases, and 13 bases lay between the germline ends. Per germline, CDR1 SGHTA and CDR2 FQGNSA.